This TCR beta chain was identified during a study of T cells in women clearing cervical HPV infection. Assay used: immunoSEQ multiplex PCR; TCRdb lists only in-frame clones, some missing. The repertoire table contains about 14,000 clones. The CDR3 length is 13 residues. Unmatched junction bases numbered 0, after V lost 6 bases and J lost 6 bases. CDR1 is SQVTM and CDR2 is ANQGSEA in the germline V gene. With respect to this clone: The CDR3 end is not reached by the read, which stops 3 residues before it; the germline J gene fills it in.

The rearrangement joins TRBV29-1 to TRBJ1-6; 12 bases are shared with TRBD1. The receptor was derived from a woman between 18 and 70 years old with a cervical HPV16 infection that either progressed to CIN3+ or cleared (not recorded which). Sequenced material: blood buffy coat. This CDR3 is CSVGQGANSPLHF. The part of the CDR3 DNA that was read is TGCAGCGTGGGACAGGGGGCTAATTCACCC.